This record concerns one T cell receptor (beta chain) sequence. Its antigen is currently not known. No per-base quality is available; no much larger clone lies one base away. Enrolling through a virtual design, the prospective study's participants ranged in age from roughly 18 to 90 years and lived across about two dozen United States geographic areas. To assign participants to cohorts, the prospective study relied on clinical history that participants themselves reported in a screening survey and a study questionnaire. Recovered participants in ImmuneRACE Cohort 3 were defined by two consecutive negative NP/OP PCR tests, clearance by a healthcare professional, or resolution of symptoms. Each participant in the prospective study had whole blood, serum and a nasopharyngeal or oropharyngeal swab collected by mobile phlebotomists. Participants in the prospective study had the option to provide additional blood draws and questionnaires over an approximately 2-month period. Before DNA extraction, prospective study blood samples were shipped either frozen or at room temperature.

TCRbeta CDR3 regions were amplified from genomic DNA by means of the immunoSEQ Assay, a bias-controlled multiplex PCR. The study's own analysis went as follows. Within the assay, amplification of reference gene primers was used to estimate how many nucleated cells each sample contained. Sequence reads were collapsed and filtered to measure the absolute abundance of every unique TCRbeta CDR3 rearrangement. For each sample, productive Simpson clonality was calculated as the square root of Simpson's diversity index over productive rearrangements. Sourced from immuneACCESS, this table was stored by TCRdb with only in-frame sequences that have V and J called. A share of the clones is absent; for the studies checked, an unresolved V gene accounts for under half, and the remainder has no known explanation. The DNA was the basis for D and trimming; V, J and clone size are from that table. The sample table lists under 200,000 clones, over 75% of them with a count of one. The ten largest clones capture 7% of the sample.

Counted from cysteine to phenylalanine, this CDR3 has 14 amino acids. Of the read, only the CDR3 DNA is kept; its 42 bases are in frame from base 1. Via the germline V gene (reference sequence), CDR1 is MNHEY and CDR2 SMNVEV. V is cut by 3 bases and J by 2 bases, and the space between the germline ends is 9 bases. This entry comes from a study of blood T cell repertoires in COVID-19 (TCRdb year 2020). In terms of the full investigation: Samples covering the acute and convalescent phases of COVID-19 were provided by collaborators in the United States, Italy and Spain. The prospective study material was composed of cDNA or gDNA derived from T cells, B-cell-depleted T cells, or PBMCs. Deeply sampled blood TCRbeta repertoires from subjects exposed to, actively infected with, or recovered from COVID-19 were included in the dataset. The repertoires were released in a freely available public database meant as a resource for research on the immune response to SARS-CoV-2. Samples were obtained from the ongoing ImmuneRACE study (first 160 participants) and from over 1,000 subjects provided by 6 global collaborators. Sample metadata almost always included a de-identified subject ID, COVID-19 status, age in years and sex. Where HLA class I and class II types were available, the types were taken from metadata supplied by the sample provider, not from assay-based typing.

Paper-wide results and their limitations: The quantity of clinical and demographic metadata differed by source and by participant and was supplied without curation.

The chain was built from TRBV27 and TRBJ2-3; the D gene is perhaps TRBD1, on 6 matching bases. The sequence was obtained from a woman aged 45-65 years who had recovered from COVID-19. Sequenced material: PBMCs or T cells enriched from blood (not recorded which). The CDR3: CASSLNRATDTQYF. The DNA sequence is given as TGTGCCAGCAGTTTGAACAGGGCCACAGATACGCAGTATTTT.